This TCR beta chain stems from a study of CD8+CD57+ T cells in acquired aplastic anemia. For the study at large: The sorted CD4+ and CD8+ cells yielded an average approximately 3.3 ug of DNA. Findings of the study overall: Overlapping CD8+ CDR3 repertoires of patients and controls contained roughly 27 shared sequences.

Profiling of TCR beta VDJ combinations and CDR3 sequences used genomic DNA as template. MiXCR was run by TCRdb on the reads, yielding one entry per CDR3 protein. The data contain 190,000 or so distinct CDR3 sequences, roughly half of them seen just once; the ten biggest clones take up 1.8%. Patients chosen for sequencing had CD8+CD57+ cells that had expanded, as shown by flow cytometry. Severe acquired aplastic anemia affected all patients. Therapy had not been given to patients before blood sampling. The CDR3 is 14 amino acids. Germline V gene sequence: CDR1 MNHNS, CDR2 SASEGT. J was trimmed by 3 bases and V by 3 bases; bases with no gene match: 1. This clonotype came up a few times. The antigen remains undetermined.

The specimen was sorted CD4+, CD8+, or CD8+CD57+ T cells (not recorded which) from PBMCs. The receptor was isolated from a human donor with aplastic anemia. V gene TRBV6-1 combines with J gene TRBJ2-3, with TRBD2 matching 9 bases. This CDR3 is CASSDAGGTDTQYF. The CDR3, as DNA: TGTGCCAGCAGTGACGCGGGGGGGACAGATACGCAGTATTTT.